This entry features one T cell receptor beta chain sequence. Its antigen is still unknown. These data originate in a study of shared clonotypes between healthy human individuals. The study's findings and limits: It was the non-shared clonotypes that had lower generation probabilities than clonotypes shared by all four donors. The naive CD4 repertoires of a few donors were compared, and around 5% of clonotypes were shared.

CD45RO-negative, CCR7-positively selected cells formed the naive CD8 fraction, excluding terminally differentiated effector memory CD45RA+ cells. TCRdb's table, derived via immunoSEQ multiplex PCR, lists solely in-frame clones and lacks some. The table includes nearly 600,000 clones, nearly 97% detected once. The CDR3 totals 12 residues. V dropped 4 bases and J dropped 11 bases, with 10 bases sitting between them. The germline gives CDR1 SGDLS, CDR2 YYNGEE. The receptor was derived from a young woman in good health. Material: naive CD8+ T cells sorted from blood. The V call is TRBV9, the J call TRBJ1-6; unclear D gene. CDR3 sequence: CASSQSEAPLHF. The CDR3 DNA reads TGTGCCAGCAGCCAATCGGAAGCACCCCTCCACTTT.